The clone carrying this T cell receptor beta chain has just one count. The target antigen is unknown. Regarding donors, all were healthy bone marrow donors. This PCR relied on a set of 60 Vbeta primers and 13 Jbeta primers. The table came from immunoSEQ multiplex PCR; TCRdb's copy has only in-frame clones and leaves some out. The sample records fewer than 250,000 clones, roughly 80% being singletons. The sample originates from a study of cytomegalovirus exposure and HLA in healthy donors. Study observations and caveats: Sequencing had likely introduced a cluster of highly shared sequence variants as an artifact.

This CDR3 is built from 14 residues. V lost 1 base to trimming and J lost 3 bases, with 10 bases between them. Germline-derived CDR1 and CDR2 are SGDLS and YYNGEE. The rearrangement uses TRBV9 and TRBJ1-1, with D unresolved. Sequencing was performed on PBMCs. This receptor was identified in a male donor in good health and CMV-seronegative. The CDR3 here is CASSVQALHTEAFF. Written as DNA, the CDR3 is TGTGCCAGCAGCGTACAGGCCCTACACACTGAAGCTTTCTTT.